Detailed here is one T cell receptor beta chain. This clonotype was counted many times. This clone's antigen is unknown. It has no much larger one-base neighbor in the sample; base qualities were not kept. From cysteine to phenylalanine, the CDR3 is 14 amino acids long. The CDR3 DNA has 42 bases and is translated from base 1. The germline V gene yields SGHDT for CDR1 and YYEEEE for CDR2. Trimming at the junction amounts to 4 bases on V and 4 bases on J, and the germline ends lie 14 bases apart. The entry originates in a study of blood T cells in healthy people across ages (dated by TCRdb to between 2015 and 2017). Regarding the research as a whole: In model experiments, template switching captured roughly one uniquely barcoded TCR beta cDNA molecule for every two T cells. To track age-related changes in TCR beta repertoire diversity, the study relied on deep sequencing normalized with unique cDNA molecular identifiers. Four age groups were formed from the donors: young (average approximately 16 years), middle-aged (just under 40), aged (62) and long-lived (less than 85). Donors of different ages were randomly distributed across sequencing lanes to avoid experimental bias. The study analyzed two additional independent replicas of 1 million unique cDNA reads from the same blood draw for two donors, one aged 18 to 30 and one aged 80 or older. General findings and caveats noted by the study authors: Bulk unsorted PBMC profiling prevented conclusive comparison of naive and antigen-experienced compartments. Donor CMV infection status was unknown, potentially confounding age-related changes in expanded clonotypes. There was a strong correlation between observed TCR beta diversity and the percentage of naive T cells measured by flow cytometry. Total diversity estimates from one million sequenced T cells were considered lower bounds and underestimates. The long-lived group showed more naive CD4+ T cells, fewer expanded clones and increased TCR diversity than the aged group, suggesting age selection. Observed TCR beta diversity per million T cells fell roughly linearly with age, and a significant reduction was already apparent by age around 40.

Receptor amplification or capture employed 5' RACE. TCRdb records Illumina HiSeq 2500 as the sequencer. A second PCR of roughly 6 to 12 cycles was performed with a sample-barcoded 5' primer and a J-beta primer mix. A template-switch 5' adaptor carrying 12 random nucleotides introduced a unique molecular identifier onto each TCR beta cDNA molecule. At least 3 million CDR3-containing paired-end reads were obtained from each sample. All of the RNA was converted into first-strand cDNA using the Mint cDNA synthesis kit, with a TRBC-specific oligonucleotide serving as the primer. All cDNA was treated with uracil-DNA glycosylase and then went through a first 18-cycle PCR with the universal primers M1SS and BC2_uni_R. The study's own analysis went as follows. Each sample was normalized by randomly selecting 1 million high-quality reads, each carrying a distinct molecular identifier. Reads with shared molecular identifiers were discarded instead of being binned into consensus sequences. MiTCR, run with a Q25 quality threshold and the strictest error-elimination algorithm, handled CDR3 identification, clonotype clustering and error correction. A nonparametric unseen species model with Euler transformation was used to estimate a lower bound on total TCR beta diversity. TCRdb reprocessed the public reads (quality trimming at Q25 with fastp, clone calling with MiXCR) and kept in-frame beta chains. For every CDR3 protein sequence, its rows merge into one entry that carries the most common genes and DNA. The V and J calls and clone size are TCRdb's, not the authors'. The sample table lists 550,000 to 650,000 distinct CDR3 sequences, roughly 31% of them with a count of one. The top ten clonotypes cover about 15% of the sample.

The 40 or so donors, aged 6 to 90 years, were systemically healthy Caucasian individuals from Russia. Approximately 9.3 milliliters of peripheral blood were collected from each donor into EDTA-treated Vacutainer tubes. Ficoll-Paque density-gradient centrifugation was used to isolate PBMCs, with at least 7 million per sample. Trizol reagent was used to extract total RNA from the PBMCs, yielding at least 6 micrograms per sample. For every donor, flow cytometry on a PBMC aliquot measured the percentage of naive CD45RAhigh/CD27high T cells. The TCR comes from an elderly woman in good health. The chain is assembled from TRBV5-6 and TRBJ1-2; a tentative D call is TRBD1 (5 bases match). Material: blood. The nucleotide sequence reads as follows: TGTGCCAGCAGCGGCCTTGCAGGGCCCTATGGCTACACCTTC. Translated, it gives CASSGLAGPYGYTF.